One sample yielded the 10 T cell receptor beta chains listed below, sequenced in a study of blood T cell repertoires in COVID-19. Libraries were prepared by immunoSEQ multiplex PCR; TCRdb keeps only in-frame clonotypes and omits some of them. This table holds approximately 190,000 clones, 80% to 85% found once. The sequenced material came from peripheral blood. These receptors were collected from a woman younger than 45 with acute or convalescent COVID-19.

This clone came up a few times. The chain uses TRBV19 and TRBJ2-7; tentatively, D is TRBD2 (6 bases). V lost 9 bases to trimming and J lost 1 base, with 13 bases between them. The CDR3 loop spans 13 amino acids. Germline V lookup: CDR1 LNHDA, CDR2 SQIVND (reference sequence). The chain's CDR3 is CASRDGGSYEQYF. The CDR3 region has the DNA TGTGCCAGCCGGGACGGGGGTTCCTACGAGCAGTACTTC.

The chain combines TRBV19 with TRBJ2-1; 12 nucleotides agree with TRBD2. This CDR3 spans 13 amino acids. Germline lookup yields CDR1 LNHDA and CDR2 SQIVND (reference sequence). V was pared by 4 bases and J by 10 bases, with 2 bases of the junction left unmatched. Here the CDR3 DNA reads TGTGCCAGTAGTACTAGCGGGGGGGCGGAGCAGTTCTTC. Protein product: CASSTSGGAEQFF.

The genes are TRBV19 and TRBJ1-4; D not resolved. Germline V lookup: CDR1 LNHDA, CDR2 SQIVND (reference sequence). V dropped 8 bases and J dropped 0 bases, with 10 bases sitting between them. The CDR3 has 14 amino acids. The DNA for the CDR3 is TGTGCCAGTGCACAGACGGCAACTAATGAAAAACTGTTTTTT. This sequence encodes CASAQTATNEKLFF. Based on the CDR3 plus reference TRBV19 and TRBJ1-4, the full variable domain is DGGITQSPKYLFRKEGQNVTLSCEQNLNHDAMYWYRQDPGQGLRLIYYSQIVNDFQKGDIAEGYSVSREKKESFPLTVTSAQKNPTAFYLCASAQTATNEKLFFGSGTQLSVL.

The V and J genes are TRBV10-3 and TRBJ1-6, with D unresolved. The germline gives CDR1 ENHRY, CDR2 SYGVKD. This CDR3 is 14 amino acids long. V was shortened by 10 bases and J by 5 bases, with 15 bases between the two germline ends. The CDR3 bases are TGTGCCAGTAACCGGGCCGGGGATAATTCACCCCTCCACTTT. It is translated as CASNRAGDNSPLHF.

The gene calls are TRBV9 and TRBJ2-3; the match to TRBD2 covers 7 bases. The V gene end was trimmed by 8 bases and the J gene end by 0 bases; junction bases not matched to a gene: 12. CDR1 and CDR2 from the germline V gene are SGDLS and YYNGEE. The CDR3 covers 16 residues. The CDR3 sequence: CASNFAGDPSTDTQYF. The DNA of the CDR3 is TGTGCCAGTAATTTTGCGGGGGATCCGAGCACAGATACGCAGTATTTT.

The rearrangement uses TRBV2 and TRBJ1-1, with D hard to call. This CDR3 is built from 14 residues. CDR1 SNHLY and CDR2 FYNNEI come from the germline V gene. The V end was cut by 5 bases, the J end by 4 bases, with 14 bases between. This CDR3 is CASSRSRGGTEAFF. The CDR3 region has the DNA TGTGCCAGCAGTCGCTCTCGGGGTGGCACTGAAGCTTTCTTT.

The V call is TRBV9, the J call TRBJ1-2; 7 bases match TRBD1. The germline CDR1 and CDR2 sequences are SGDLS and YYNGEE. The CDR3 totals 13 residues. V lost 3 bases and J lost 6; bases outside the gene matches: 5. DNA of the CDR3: TGTGCCAGCAGCGCCTTGACAGGGAATGGCTACACCTTC. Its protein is CASSALTGNGYTF. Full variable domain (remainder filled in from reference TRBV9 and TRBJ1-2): DSGVTQTPKHLITATGQRVTLRCSPRSGDLSVYWYQQSLDQGLQFLIQYYNGEERAKGNILERFSAQQFPDLHSELNLSSLELGDSALYFCASSALTGNGYTFGSGTRLTVV.

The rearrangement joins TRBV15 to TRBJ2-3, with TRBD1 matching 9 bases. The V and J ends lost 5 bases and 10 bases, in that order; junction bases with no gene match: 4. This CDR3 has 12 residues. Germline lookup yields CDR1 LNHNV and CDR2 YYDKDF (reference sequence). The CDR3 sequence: CATSGGQGPQYF. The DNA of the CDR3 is TGTGCCACCAGCGGGGGACAGGGCCCGCAGTATTTT.

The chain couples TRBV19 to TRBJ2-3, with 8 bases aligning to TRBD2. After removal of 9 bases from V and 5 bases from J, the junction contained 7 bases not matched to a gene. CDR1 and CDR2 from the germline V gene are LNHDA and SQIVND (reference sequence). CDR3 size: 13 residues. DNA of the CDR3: TGTGCCAGCCGGGGACTAGGCAAAGATACGCAGTATTTT. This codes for CASRGLGKDTQYF.

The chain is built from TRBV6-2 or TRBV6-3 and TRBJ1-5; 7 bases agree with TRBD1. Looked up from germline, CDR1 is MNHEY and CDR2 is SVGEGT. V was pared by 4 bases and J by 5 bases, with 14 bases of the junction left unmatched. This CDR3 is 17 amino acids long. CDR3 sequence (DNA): TGTGCCAGCAGTTCCTTAACAGGGGTCAGGCCCGATCAGCCCCAGCATTTT. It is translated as CASSSLTGVRPDQPQHF.